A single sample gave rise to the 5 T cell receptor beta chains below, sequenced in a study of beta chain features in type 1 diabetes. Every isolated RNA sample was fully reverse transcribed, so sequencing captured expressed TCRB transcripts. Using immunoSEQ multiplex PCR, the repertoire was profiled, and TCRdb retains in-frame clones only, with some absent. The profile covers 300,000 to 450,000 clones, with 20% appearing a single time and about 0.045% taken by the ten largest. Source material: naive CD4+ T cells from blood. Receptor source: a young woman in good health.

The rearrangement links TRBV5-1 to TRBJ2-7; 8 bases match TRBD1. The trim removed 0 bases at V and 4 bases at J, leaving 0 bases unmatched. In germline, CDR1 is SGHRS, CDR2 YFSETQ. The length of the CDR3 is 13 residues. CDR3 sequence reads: CASSLGDRYEQYF. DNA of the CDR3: TGCGCCAGCAGCTTGGGGGACAGGTACGAGCAGTACTTC.

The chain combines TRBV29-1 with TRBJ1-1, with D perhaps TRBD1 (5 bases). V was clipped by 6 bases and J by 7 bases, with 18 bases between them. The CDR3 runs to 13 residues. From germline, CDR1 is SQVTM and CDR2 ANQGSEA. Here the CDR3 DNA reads TGCAGCGTCTCTCCACCGGGGGTTGGTGAAGCTTTCTTT. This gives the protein CSVSPPGVGEAFF.

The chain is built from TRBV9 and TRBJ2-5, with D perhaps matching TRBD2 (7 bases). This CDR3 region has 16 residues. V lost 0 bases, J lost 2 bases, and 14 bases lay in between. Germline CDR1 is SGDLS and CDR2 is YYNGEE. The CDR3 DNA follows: TGTGCCAGCAGCGTAGCCCCGGGGGGCGGGCAAGAGACCCAGTACTTC. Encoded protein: CASSVAPGGGQETQYF.

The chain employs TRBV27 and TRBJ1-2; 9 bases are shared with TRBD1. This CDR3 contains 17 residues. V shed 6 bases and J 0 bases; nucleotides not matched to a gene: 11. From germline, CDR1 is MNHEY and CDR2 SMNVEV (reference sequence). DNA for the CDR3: TGTGCCAGCAGATCCGACAGGGGGTTCTCTACTAACTATGGCTACACCTTC. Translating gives CASRSDRGFSTNYGYTF.

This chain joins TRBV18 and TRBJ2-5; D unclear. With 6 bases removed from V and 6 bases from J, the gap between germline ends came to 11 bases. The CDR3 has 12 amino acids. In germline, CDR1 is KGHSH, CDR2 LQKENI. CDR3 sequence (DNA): TGTGCCAGCTCCCTAGACCGGAAGACCCAGTACTTC. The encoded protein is CASSLDRKTQYF.